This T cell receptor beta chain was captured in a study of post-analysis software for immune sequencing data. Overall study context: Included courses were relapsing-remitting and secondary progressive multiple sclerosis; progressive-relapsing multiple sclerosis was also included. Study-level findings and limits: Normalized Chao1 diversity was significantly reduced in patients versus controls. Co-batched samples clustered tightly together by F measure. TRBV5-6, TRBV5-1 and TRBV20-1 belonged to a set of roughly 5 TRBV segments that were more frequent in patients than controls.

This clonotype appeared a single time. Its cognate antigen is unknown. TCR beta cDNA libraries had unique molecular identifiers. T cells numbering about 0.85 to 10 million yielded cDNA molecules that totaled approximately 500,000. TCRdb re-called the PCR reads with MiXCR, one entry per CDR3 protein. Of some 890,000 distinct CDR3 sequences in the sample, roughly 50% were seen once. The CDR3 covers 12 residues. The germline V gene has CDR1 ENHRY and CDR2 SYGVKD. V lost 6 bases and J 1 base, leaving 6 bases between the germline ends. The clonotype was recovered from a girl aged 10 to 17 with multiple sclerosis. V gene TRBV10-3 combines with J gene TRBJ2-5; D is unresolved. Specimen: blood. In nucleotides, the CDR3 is TGTGCCATCAGGAATACCCAAGAGACCCAGTACTTC. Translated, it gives CAIRNTQETQYF.